The clone carrying this T cell receptor beta chain showed up many times. Its antigen is currently unknown. One entry per CDR3 protein, called by TCRdb with MiXCR from the RT-PCR reads. Of 500,000 to 600,000 distinct CDR3 sequences listed, about 15% are singletons. The sample comes from a study of response to subunit inactivated influenza vaccine. Regarding the study as a whole: Few new T cells, the authors suggested, are recruited by each seasonal influenza vaccination.

This receptor was identified in a man between 50 and 59 years old who received an inactivated influenza vaccine. This specimen consisted of PBMCs from blood, obtained 11 to 12 days after vaccination.

The CDR3: CASSLGLVMNTEAFF. The CDR3 DNA is TGTGCCAGCAGCTTAGGGCTCGTTATGAACACTGAAGCTTTCTTT. This chain joins TRBV7-8 and TRBJ1-1; D gene unclear. In germline, CDR1 is SGHVS, CDR2 FQNEAQ. CDR3 length equals 15 residues. The germline V and J ends were trimmed by 1 base and 0 bases, with 9 bases remaining between them.